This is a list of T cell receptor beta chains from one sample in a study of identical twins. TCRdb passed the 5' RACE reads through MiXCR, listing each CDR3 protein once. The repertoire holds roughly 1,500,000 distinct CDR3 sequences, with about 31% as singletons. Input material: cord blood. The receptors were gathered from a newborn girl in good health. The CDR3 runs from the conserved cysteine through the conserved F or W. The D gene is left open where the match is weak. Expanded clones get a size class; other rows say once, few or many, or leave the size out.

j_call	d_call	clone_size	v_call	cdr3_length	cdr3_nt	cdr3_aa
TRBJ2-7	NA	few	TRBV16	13	TGTGCCAGCAGCCAAGGCAGAGGGGACGAGCAGTACTTC	CASSQGRGDEQYF
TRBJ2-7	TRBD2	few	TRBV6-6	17	TGTGCCAGCAGTTACAGCAAGATCGCGGGAGGCTTCTACGAGCAGTACTTC	CASSYSKIAGGFYEQYF
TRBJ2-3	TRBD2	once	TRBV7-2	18	TGTGCCAGCAGCCTCGGACTAGCGGGAGTAATAGTAACAGATACGCAGTATTTT	CASSLGLAGVIVTDTQYF
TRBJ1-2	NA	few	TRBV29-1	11	TGCAGCGTTACAAAGAACTATGGCTACACCTTC	CSVTKNYGYTF
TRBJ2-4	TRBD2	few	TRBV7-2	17	TGTGCCAGCAGCTTAATAGCGGGGGGGATCAGGAACGACATTCAGTACTTC	CASSLIAGGIRNDIQYF
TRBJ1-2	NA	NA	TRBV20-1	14	TGCAGTGCAGACGACAGAGGTGCCAACTATGGCTACACCTTC	CSADDRGANYGYTF
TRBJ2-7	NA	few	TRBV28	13	TGTGCCAGCACCAAGCGGGTGCCCAACGAGCAGTACTTC	CASTKRVPNEQYF
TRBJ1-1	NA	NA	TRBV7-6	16	TGTGCCAGCAGCTCAGGGAGAGGGGGTAAGAACACTGAAGCTTTCTTT	CASSSGRGGKNTEAFF
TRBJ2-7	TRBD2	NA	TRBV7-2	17	TGTGCCAGCAGCTTAGCGGGACTAGCGGGGAACATCTACGAGCAGTACTTC	CASSLAGLAGNIYEQYF
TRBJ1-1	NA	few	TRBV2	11	TGTGCCAGCGCTCTGAACACTGAAGCTTTCTTT	CASALNTEAFF
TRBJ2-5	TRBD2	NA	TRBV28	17	TGTGCCAGCCGTCTGGCAACTAGCGGGGGGTACCAAGAGACCCAGTACTTC	CASRLATSGGYQETQYF
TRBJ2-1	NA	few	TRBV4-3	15	TGCGCCAGCAGCCAATTCGGACAATCCTACAATGAGCAGTTCTTC	CASSQFGQSYNEQFF
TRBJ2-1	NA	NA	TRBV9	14	TGTGCCAGCAGCGTAGGGTCGGACTTCGGGGAGCAGTTCTTC	CASSVGSDFGEQFF
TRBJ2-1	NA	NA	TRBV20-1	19	TGCAGTGCCCTCTTGGGGGGGACATCAAGGCCCAGCTCCTACAATGAGCAGTTCTTC	CSALLGGTSRPSSYNEQFF
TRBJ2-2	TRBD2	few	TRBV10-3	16	TGTGCCACCGGACTAGCGGCACCTGCGGACACCGGGGAGCTGTTTTTT	CATGLAAPADTGELFF
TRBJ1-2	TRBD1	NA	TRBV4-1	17	TGCGCCAGCAGCCAATCCAAAGGACAGGGGCCTAACTATGGCTACACCTTC	CASSQSKGQGPNYGYTF
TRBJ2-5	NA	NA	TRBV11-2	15	TGTGCCAGCAGCTTAGCTATATTCTCCTACAATGAGCAGTACTTC	CASSLAIFSYNEQYF
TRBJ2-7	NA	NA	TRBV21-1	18	TGTGCCAGCAGCAAAGAAGATAGCGGGAGCTCTTTAGTCTACGAGCAGTACTTC	CASSKEDSGSSLVYEQYF
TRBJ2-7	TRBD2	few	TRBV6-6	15	TGTGCCAGCAGATGGACTAGCGGGATTTCCTACGAGCAGTACTTC	CASRWTSGISYEQYF
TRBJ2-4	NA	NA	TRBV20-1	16	TGCAGTGCTAGAGATTTAGGGGGGGCTGCCAAAAACATTCAGTACTTC	CSARDLGGAAKNIQYF
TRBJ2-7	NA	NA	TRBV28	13	TGTGCCAGCAGTTTCCCACAGGAGTACGAGCAGTACTTC	CASSFPQEYEQYF
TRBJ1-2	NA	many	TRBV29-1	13	TGCAGCGTTGACAGTACGGATAACTATGGCTACACCTTC	CSVDSTDNYGYTF
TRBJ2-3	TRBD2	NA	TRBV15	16	TGTGCCACCAGCAGACTAGCGGGAGTCGGCACAGATACGCAGTATTTT	CATSRLAGVGTDTQYF
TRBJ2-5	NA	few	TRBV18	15	TGTGCCAGCTCACCTAGAAGGGGCAGTCAAGAGACCCAGTACTTC	CASSPRRGSQETQYF
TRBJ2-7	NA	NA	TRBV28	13	TGTGCCAGCAGGCCGACATACTCCTACGAGCAGTACTTC	CASRPTYSYEQYF
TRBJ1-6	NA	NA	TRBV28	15	TGTGCCAGCAGTTTGTCGCAGGGAGATAATTCACCCTTCCACTTT	CASSLSQGDNSPFHF
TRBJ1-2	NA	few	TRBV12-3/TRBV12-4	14	TGTGCCAGCGGTGCATCGGGACGGGTCTATGGCTACACCTTC	CASGASGRVYGYTF
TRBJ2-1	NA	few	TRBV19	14	TGTGCCAGCAGTATTACCGGGTCCTACAATGAGCAGTTCTTC	CASSITGSYNEQFF
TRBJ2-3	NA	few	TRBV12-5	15	TGTGCTAGTGGTTTCCCGGCAGGGACCTCAGATACGCAGTATTTT	CASGFPAGTSDTQYF
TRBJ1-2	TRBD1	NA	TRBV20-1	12	TGCAGTGCCGCCCCGGGACAGCGAGGCTACACCTTC	CSAAPGQRGYTF
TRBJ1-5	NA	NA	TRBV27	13	TGTGCCAGCAGTTTCGGGACGGCTCAGCCCCAGCATTTT	CASSFGTAQPQHF
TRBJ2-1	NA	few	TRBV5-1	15	TGCGCCAGCAGCTCCCCGAGGGCGGTCAACAATGAGCAGTTCTTC	CASSSPRAVNNEQFF
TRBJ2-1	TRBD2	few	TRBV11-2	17	TGTGCCAGCAGCTTAGAATTCGGGGGGGCGCCGGGGAATGAGCAGTTCTTC	CASSLEFGGAPGNEQFF
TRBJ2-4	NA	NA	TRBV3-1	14	TGTGCCAGCAGCCCTACGAGGGGAGAAAACATTCAGTACTTC	CASSPTRGENIQYF
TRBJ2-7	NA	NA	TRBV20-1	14	TGCAGTGCTGATCCGGGGGTTACTTCCTACGAGCAGTACTTC	CSADPGVTSYEQYF
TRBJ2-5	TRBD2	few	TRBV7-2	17	TGTGCCAGCAGCTTAGCGACCTCTTTAGCGGGGGAAGAGACCCAGTACTTC	CASSLATSLAGEETQYF
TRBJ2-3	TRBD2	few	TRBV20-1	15	TGCAGTGCTAACCCAGCGCGGGGGGGCTTAGATACGCAGTATTTT	CSANPARGGLDTQYF
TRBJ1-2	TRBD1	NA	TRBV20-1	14	TGCGGTGCTAGAGAGGCAGGGGGGTACTATGGCTACACCTTC	CGAREAGGYYGYTF
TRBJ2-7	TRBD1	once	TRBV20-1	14	TGCAGTGCTGCGCGGTTGGACAGGGTTTACGAGCAGTACTTC	CSAARLDRVYEQYF
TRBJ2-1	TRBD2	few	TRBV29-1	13	TGCAGCGTGGAGAGCGGGACCTACAATGAGCAGTTCTTC	CSVESGTYNEQFF
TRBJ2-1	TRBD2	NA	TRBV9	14	TGTGCCAGCAGCCCTAGCGGGTCCCCTAATGGGCAGTTCTTC	CASSPSGSPNGQFF
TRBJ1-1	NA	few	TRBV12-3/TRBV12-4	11	TGTGCCAGCAGGAACAGGGAGAATCCTTTCTTT	CASRNRENPFF
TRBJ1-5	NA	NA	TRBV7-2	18	TGTGCCAGCAGCTTAGCGCCTCGGGGTATGGGAAACAATCAGCCCCAGCATTTT	CASSLAPRGMGNNQPQHF
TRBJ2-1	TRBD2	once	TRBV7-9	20	TGTGCCAGCAGCTTACCCCCCCAGCTAGCGGGAGGGGGGTCCTACAATGAGCAGTTCTTC	CASSLPPQLAGGGSYNEQFF
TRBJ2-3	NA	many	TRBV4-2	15	TGTGCCAGCAGCCAAGATCCGGGGCTCACAGATACGCAGTATTTT	CASSQDPGLTDTQYF
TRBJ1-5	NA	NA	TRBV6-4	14	TGTGCCAGCAGTGTCCAGGATAGCAATCAGCCCCAGCATTTT	CASSVQDSNQPQHF
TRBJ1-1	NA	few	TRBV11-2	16	TGTGCCAGCAGCTTCAAAGACAGCGACCCGAACACTGAAGCTTTCTTT	CASSFKDSDPNTEAFF
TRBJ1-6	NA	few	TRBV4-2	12	TGTGCCAGCAGACAGCTTAATTCACCCCTCCACTTT	CASRQLNSPLHF
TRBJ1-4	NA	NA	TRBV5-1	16	TGCGCCAGCAGCTTGGACAGCCATGCAACTAATGAAAAACTGTTTTTT	CASSLDSHATNEKLFF
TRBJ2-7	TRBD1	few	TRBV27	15	TGTGCCAGCAGTTTACAAGGGCAGGGGGCCTACGAGCAGTACTTC	CASSLQGQGAYEQYF